What follows are 31 T cell receptor beta chains derived from one specimen sequenced in a study of beta chain features in type 1 diabetes. Their recognized antigens are unknown. Of the isolated RNA, all was reverse transcribed, and so the sequenced material was expressed TCRB transcripts. Repertoires were generated with immunoSEQ multiplex PCR, while TCRdb's copy carries only in-frame clones and drops some. The repertoire holds 130,000 or so clones, with around 9% as singletons. Overall study findings and caveats: Moderate yet significant TCRB CDR3 shortening was seen in Type 1 diabetes patients in all four CD4+ subsets.

Sequencing was done on a sample of central memory CD4+ T cells from blood. Every receptor here comes from a man aged 30-40 years with type 1 diabetes.

The chain employs TRBV5-4 and TRBJ2-5; maybe TRBD2 (6 bases). This CDR3 has 14 residues. CDR1 SGHNT and CDR2 YYREEE come from the germline V gene (reference sequence). Trimming removed 0 bases at V and 1 base at J, with 7 bases between. The CDR3 nucleotides read TGTGCCAGCAGCTTGGCGGGGGTCCAAGAGACCCAGTACTTC. Its protein is CASSLAGVQETQYF.

This clone has a handful of counts. This chain uses TRBV10-1 with TRBJ2-6; 7 nucleotides line up with TRBD2. The CDR3 runs to 16 residues. Trimming took 3 bases from V and 2 from J; bases not matched to a gene: 4. CDR1 is WNHNN and CDR2 is SYGVQD in the germline V gene (reference sequence). This CDR3 is CASSDGGRAGANVLTF. As DNA, the CDR3 is TGCGCCAGCAGTGACGGTGGGAGGGCTGGGGCCAACGTCCTGACTTTC.

The rearrangement links TRBV29-1 to TRBJ2-5; a possible D gene is TRBD1 (6 bases). V dropped 4 bases and J dropped 4 bases, with 13 bases sitting between them. Germline V lookup: CDR1 SQVTM, CDR2 ANQGSEA. The CDR3 has 13 amino acids. The CDR3 coding sequence is TGCAGCGTTGCGCTCGGGACAAGAGAGACCCAGTACTTC. It specifies CSVALGTRETQYF. The complete variable domain, with remaining parts taken from reference TRBV29-1 and TRBJ2-5, reads SAVISQKPSRDICQRGTSLTIQCQVDSQVTMMFWYRQQPGQSLTLIATANQGSEATYESGFVIDKFPISRPNLTFSTLTVSNMSPEDSSIYLCSVALGTRETQYFGPGTRLLVL.

This clone was counted a few times. The rearrangement joins TRBV18 to TRBJ2-3, with 7 bases matching TRBD2. The CDR3 sequence is 15 residues long. Unmatched junction bases numbered 9, after V lost 6 bases and J lost 3 bases. Germline CDR1 reads KGHSH; CDR2 reads LQKENI. CDR3 sequence: CASSPFSRGTDTQYF. CDR3 in DNA: TGTGCCAGCTCGCCGTTCTCGCGGGGGACAGATACGCAGTATTTT.

This clone was detected a few times. The V and J genes are TRBV7-9 and TRBJ1-2; 7 bases fit TRBD1. The CDR3 sequence is 16 residues long. CDR1 SEHNR and CDR2 FQNEAQ come from the germline V gene (reference sequence). The trim removed 5 bases at V and 3 bases at J, leaving 12 bases unmatched. CDR3 residues: CASSLGQIYWDYGYTF. The CDR3 DNA follows: TGTGCCAGCAGCCTGGGACAGATCTATTGGGACTATGGCTACACCTTC. Drawing the rest from reference TRBV7-9 and TRBJ1-2, the complete variable domain is DTGVSQNPRHKITKRGQNVTFRCDPISEHNRLYWYRQTLGQGPEFLTYFQNEAQLEKSRLLSDRFSAERPKGSFSTLEIQRTEQGDSAMYLCASSLGQIYWDYGYTFGSGTRLTVV.

The CDR3 loop is CASSPLRGRTDTQYF. For the CDR3, the DNA is TGTGCCAGCAGCCCCCTGAGAGGGCGCACAGATACGCAGTATTTT. The V and J genes are TRBV4-2 and TRBJ2-3, with a weak D call TRBD2 (5 bases). V gave up 4 bases and J gave up 1 base, with 12 bases separating them. This CDR3 contains 15 residues. Germline loops: CDR1 LGHNA, CDR2 YNFKEQ.

The chain recombines TRBV4-3 with TRBJ2-1; 12 bases are a match to TRBD2. The V gene's germline CDR1 is LGHNA and CDR2 YSLEER. The CDR3 is made up of 17 amino acids. Unmatched junction bases numbered 8, after V lost 0 bases and J lost 8 bases. CDR3 coding DNA: TGCGCCAGCAGCCAAGAGGCTAGCGGGGGGGCCGTGCATGAGCAGTTCTTC. Translation: CASSQEASGGAVHEQFF.

This clone came up a few times. V is TRBV7-2 and J is TRBJ2-3; D perhaps matches TRBD2 (5 bases). V lost 5 bases to trimming and J lost 1 base, with 13 bases between them. Per germline, CDR1 SGHTA and CDR2 FQGNSA. CDR3 length: 15 residues. The CDR3 here is CASSPLRGRTDTQYF. For the CDR3, the DNA is TGTGCCAGCAGCCCCCTGAGAGGGCGCACAGATACGCAGTATTTT. The full variable domain, with the rest looked up from reference TRBV7-2 and TRBJ2-3, is GAGVSQSPSNKVTEKGKDVELRCDPISGHTALYWYRQSLGQGLEFLIYFQGNSAPDKSGLPSDRFSAERTGGSVSTLTIQRTQQEDSAVYLCASSPLRGRTDTQYFGPGTRLTVL.

The gene calls are TRBV11-1 and TRBJ1-3; 7 bases align to TRBD1. Unmatched junction bases numbered 7, after V lost 5 bases and J lost 0 bases. The germline gives CDR1 SGHAT, CDR2 FQDESV (reference sequence). This CDR3 is built from 16 residues. The CDR3 reads CASSADRAFSGNTIYF. In nucleotides, the CDR3 is TGTGCCAGCAGCGCCGACAGGGCTTTCTCTGGAAACACCATATATTTT.

The chain combines TRBV4-3 with TRBJ2-3; 14 bases align to TRBD2. Germline values: CDR1 LGHNA, CDR2 YSLEER. CDR3 size: 16 residues. Germline trimming cut 4 bases from V and 6 bases from J; bases unmatched to any gene: 6. The CDR3 DNA is TGCGCCAGCAGCCCGGGACTAGCGGGGGCTCTGGATACGCAGTATTTT. Protein product: CASSPGLAGALDTQYF.

This clone was observed a handful of times. This sequence joins TRBV9 and TRBJ2-3; D ambiguous. The CDR3 has 12 amino acids. Germline V gives CDR1 SGDLS, CDR2 YYNGEE. Trimming stripped 1 base from V and 5 bases from J, with 5 bases between. CDR3 sequence: CASSVNLDTQYF. The CDR3 bases are TGTGCCAGCAGCGTAAACTTAGATACGCAGTATTTT.

This clone was found many times. This chain joins TRBV14 and TRBJ2-3, with D possibly matching TRBD1 (6 bases). CDR3 length: 14 amino acids. The V gene lost 4 bases and the J gene lost 7 bases, with 15 bases spanning the gap. The V gene's germline CDR1 is SGHDN and CDR2 FVKESK. CDR3 in DNA: TGTGCCAGCAGCCGCAGGGGATTATCGAATACGCAGTATTTT. The encoded protein is CASSRRGLSNTQYF.

The V gene is TRBV18, the J gene TRBJ1-2; 8 nucleotides match TRBD1. The germline V gene encodes CDR1 KGHSH and CDR2 LQKENI. Trimming removed 3 bases from V and 7 bases from J; junction bases left unmatched: 16. CDR3 size: 17 residues. The CDR3 DNA follows: TGTGCCAGCTCACCCCAAAGGGCAGGACAGGGAATGATTGGCTACACCTTC. It is translated as CASSPQRAGQGMIGYTF.

The genes are TRBV23-1 and TRBJ2-3; D gene uncertain. TRBV23-1 is an ORF, with its function uncertain. V was shortened by 0 bases and J by 3 bases, with 10 bases between the two germline ends. This CDR3 has 15 amino acids. In DNA, the CDR3 is TGCGCCAGCAGTCAATCCTCTCGAGCGACAGATACGCAGTATTTT. It encodes CASSQSSRATDTQYF.

This clone was seen a handful of times. CDR3 loop: CASSRLWTDTQYF. The CDR3, as DNA: TGCGCCAGCAGCCGACTATGGACAGATACGCAGTATTTT. The chain carries TRBV4-3 and TRBJ2-3; perhaps TRBD2 as D (5 bases). V was cut by 4 bases and J by 3 bases, with 8 bases left in between. CDR3 size: 13 residues. Germline values: CDR1 LGHNA, CDR2 YSLEER.

This clone has only a few counts. DNA of the CDR3: TGTGCCAGCTCACGTGGGGGAGGCCAAGAGACCCAGTACTTC. Its translation: CASSRGGGQETQYF. This rearrangement joins TRBV18 to TRBJ2-5, with a tentative D call TRBD2 (6 bases). Germline loops: CDR1 KGHSH, CDR2 LQKENI. The V end lost 4 bases, the J end lost 1 base, and 10 bases lay between the germline ends. This CDR3 has 14 residues.

This clone was detected only a few times. The CDR3 spells CASIPKGAQYF. The CDR3 nucleotides read TGTGCCAGCATCCCCAAGGGGGCCCAGTACTTC. The chain has TRBV6-4 and TRBJ2-5, with TRBD1 as a possible D gene (6 bases). The CDR3 spans 11 residues. Germline lookup yields CDR1 MRHNA and CDR2 SNTAGT. The germline V and J ends were trimmed by 7 bases and 9 bases, with 12 bases remaining between them.

The gene calls are TRBV4-3 and TRBJ1-4; 11 positions match TRBD1. Trimming took 4 bases from V and 6 from J; bases not matched to a gene: 7. There are 16 residues in the CDR3. The V gene's germline CDR1 is LGHNA and CDR2 YSLEER. CDR3 protein: CASSPTLGQGDEKLFF. The CDR3 bases are TGCGCCAGCAGCCCGACGCTGGGACAGGGGGATGAAAAACTGTTTTTT.

This clone was seen a few times. The chain is built from TRBV6-5 and TRBJ1-2, with 8 bases aligning to TRBD1. CDR3 length: 13 residues. Trimming removed 4 bases from V and 6 bases from J; junction bases left unmatched: 4. CDR1 MNHEY and CDR2 SVGAGI come from the germline V gene. The CDR3: CASSSPTGDGYTF. For the CDR3, the DNA is TGTGCCAGCAGTTCCCCGACAGGGGATGGCTACACCTTC.

This clone has just a few counts. V and J are TRBV7-9 and TRBJ2-1; D might be TRBD1 (5 bases). Germline V CDR1 and CDR2: SEHNR, FQNEAQ (reference sequence). V dropped 2 bases and J dropped 1 base, with 9 bases sitting between them. The CDR3 is made up of 15 amino acids. Written as DNA, the CDR3 is TGTGCCAGCAGCTTAACCCAGGGATCCTACAATGAGCAGTTCTTC. Translated: CASSLTQGSYNEQFF.

A few counts support this clone. V gene TRBV7-2 combines with J gene TRBJ2-7, with D unclear. The germline CDR1 and CDR2 sequences are SGHTA and FQGNSA. V shed 3 bases and J shed 1 base, with 7 bases lying between them. CDR3 length: 13 residues. CDR3 nucleotides: TGTGCCAGCAGCTTGTCAGATTCCTACGAGCAGTACTTC. Translating gives CASSLSDSYEQYF.

This clone has just a few counts. The chain joins TRBV19 to TRBJ1-5; 7 bases align to TRBD1. CDR3 length: 14 residues. With 4 bases clipped from V and 8 bases from J, the junction kept 8 bases outside the gene matches. Germline loops: CDR1 LNHDA, CDR2 SQIVND (reference sequence). CDR3 sequence reads: CASSRDRESKPQHF. The DNA of the CDR3 is TGTGCCAGTAGTAGAGACAGGGAATCCAAGCCCCAGCATTTT.

This clone was counted between two and nine times. This chain uses TRBV15 with TRBJ1-4; TRBD1 matches at 7 bases. CDR3 size: 17 residues. With V trimmed by 0 bases and J by 4 bases, 8 bases remained unmatched. CDR1 is LNHNV and CDR2 is YYDKDF in the germline V gene (reference sequence). CDR3 nucleotide sequence: TGTGCCACCAGCAGAGACCTGGGACAGAGTGTTAATGAAAAACTGTTTTTT. It encodes CATSRDLGQSVNEKLFF.

This clone was counted a few times. This chain joins TRBV11-1 and TRBJ2-2; a weak D match, TRBD1 (5 bases). The germline V and J ends were trimmed by 5 bases and 2 bases, with 9 bases remaining between them. CDR1 and CDR2 (germline): SGHAT, FQDESV (reference sequence). CDR3 length: 14 residues. The CDR3 nucleotides read TGTGCCAGCAGCGTTGACAGTAACACCGGGGAGCTGTTTTTT. Amino acid sequence: CASSVDSNTGELFF.

There are a few counts of this clone. The V and J genes are TRBV19 and TRBJ1-1; tentative D call: TRBD1 (5 bases). Germline V gene sequence: CDR1 LNHDA, CDR2 SQIVND (reference sequence). This CDR3 is 13 amino acids long. V was pared by 5 bases and J by 3 bases, with 10 bases between. The CDR3 nucleotides read TGTGCCAGTAGTGTGACAGTAGACACTGAAGCTTTCTTT. Residues: CASSVTVDTEAFF.

The genes are TRBV7-9 and TRBJ1-1, with D tentatively TRBD1 (5 bases). Trimming stripped 0 bases from V and 4 bases from J, with 15 bases between. Germline V CDR1 and CDR2: SEHNR, FQNEAQ (reference sequence). The CDR3 has 16 residues. The CDR3 DNA reads as TGTGCCAGCAGCTTAGCCCTCAGGGAATCCCCCACTGAAGCTTTCTTT. Translating it yields CASSLALRESPTEAFF.

The V and J genes are TRBV14 and TRBJ2-2, with 8 bases fitting TRBD1. CDR1 is SGHDN, CDR2 FVKESK, per germline. Germline trimming cut 4 bases from V and 6 bases from J; bases unmatched to any gene: 7. This CDR3 comprises 15 residues. The CDR3 DNA reads TGTGCCAGCAGCCCCAGGGGGCGAATAGCCGGGGAGCTGTTTTTT. This gives the protein CASSPRGRIAGELFF.

This clone was picked up a small number of times. The chain has TRBV7-8 and TRBJ2-5; D ambiguous. Germline V gene data show CDR1 as SGHVS and CDR2 as FQNEAQ. Trimming removed 5 bases at V and 7 bases at J, with 20 bases between. The CDR3 has 15 residues. The CDR3 protein is CASSPQRLPFRTQYF. The CDR3 bases are TGTGCCAGCAGCCCACAAAGACTTCCATTTAGGACCCAGTACTTC.

The table lists this clone with a few counts. The chain employs TRBV18 and TRBJ2-7; TRBD2 might be the D (6 bases). Trimming cost V 0 bases and J 0 bases, with 6 bases left between them. This CDR3 region has 14 residues. Germline loops: CDR1 KGHSH, CDR2 LQKENI. The CDR3 spells CASSPPGGSYEQYF. CDR3 DNA: TGTGCCAGCTCACCACCCGGGGGCTCCTACGAGCAGTACTTC.

The chain is built from TRBV5-1 and TRBJ1-2, with no clear D. V was clipped by 0 bases and J by 8 bases, with 14 bases between them. The CDR3 consists of 14 residues. Germline lookup yields CDR1 SGHRS and CDR2 YFSETQ. The CDR3 DNA is TGCGCCAGCAGCTTGGATCTCTTCGGGGAGGGCTACACCTTC. It yields the protein CASSLDLFGEGYTF.

V gene TRBV27 combines with J gene TRBJ1-6, with a possible D match to TRBD1 (6 bases). Germline CDR1 MNHEY, CDR2 SMNVEV (reference sequence). V gave up 0 bases and J gave up 9 bases, with 12 bases separating them. The CDR3 extends over 15 amino acids. The CDR3 protein is CASSLSKQGGSPLHF. The CDR3 DNA sequence: TGTGCCAGCAGTTTATCGAAACAGGGTGGTTCACCCCTCCACTTT.